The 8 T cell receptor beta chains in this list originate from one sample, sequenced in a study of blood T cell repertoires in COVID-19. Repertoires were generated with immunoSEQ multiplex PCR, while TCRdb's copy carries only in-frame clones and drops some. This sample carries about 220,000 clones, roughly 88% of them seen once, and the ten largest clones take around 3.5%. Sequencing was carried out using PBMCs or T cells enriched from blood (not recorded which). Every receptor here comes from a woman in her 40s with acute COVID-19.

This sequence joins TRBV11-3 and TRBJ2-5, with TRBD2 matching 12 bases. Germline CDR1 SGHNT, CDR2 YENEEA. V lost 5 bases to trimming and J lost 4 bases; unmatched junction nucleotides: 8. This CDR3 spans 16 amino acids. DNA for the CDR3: TGTGCCAGCAGCCTATCCGGACTAGCGGGGCCAGAGACCCAGTACTTC. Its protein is CASSLSGLAGPETQYF.

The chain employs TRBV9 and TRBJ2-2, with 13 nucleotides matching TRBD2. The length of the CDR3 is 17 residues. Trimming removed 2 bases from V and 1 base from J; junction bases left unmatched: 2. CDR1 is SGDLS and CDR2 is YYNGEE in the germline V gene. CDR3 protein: CASSVRLAGGNTGELFF. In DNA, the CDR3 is TGTGCCAGCAGCGTCAGACTAGCGGGGGGGAACACCGGGGAGCTGTTTTTT.

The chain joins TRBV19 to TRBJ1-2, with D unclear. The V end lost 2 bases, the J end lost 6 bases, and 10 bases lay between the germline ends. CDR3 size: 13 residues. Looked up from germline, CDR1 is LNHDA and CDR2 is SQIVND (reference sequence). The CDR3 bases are TGTGCCAGTAGTATAAAGGGAGATGATGGCTACACCTTC. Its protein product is CASSIKGDDGYTF.

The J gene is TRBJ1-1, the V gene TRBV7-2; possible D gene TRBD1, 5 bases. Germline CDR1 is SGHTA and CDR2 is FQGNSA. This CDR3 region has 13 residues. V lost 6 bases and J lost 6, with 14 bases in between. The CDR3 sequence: CASRLQGYAEAFF. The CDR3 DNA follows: TGTGCCAGCAGGCTCCAGGGATATGCTGAAGCTTTCTTT.

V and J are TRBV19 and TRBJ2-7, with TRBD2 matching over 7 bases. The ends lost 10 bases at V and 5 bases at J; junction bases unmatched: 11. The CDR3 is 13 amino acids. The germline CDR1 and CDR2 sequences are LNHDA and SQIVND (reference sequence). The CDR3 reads CATEVRGSNEQYF. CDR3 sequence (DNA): TGTGCCACTGAGGTGCGGGGGAGCAACGAGCAGTACTTC.

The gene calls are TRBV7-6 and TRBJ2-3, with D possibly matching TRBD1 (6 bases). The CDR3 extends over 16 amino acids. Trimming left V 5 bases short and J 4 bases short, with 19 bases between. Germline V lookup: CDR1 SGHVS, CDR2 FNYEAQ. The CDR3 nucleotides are TGTGCCAGCAGCCTATACAGGGATCGGAAGGCAGATACGCAGTATTTT. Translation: CASSLYRDRKADTQYF.

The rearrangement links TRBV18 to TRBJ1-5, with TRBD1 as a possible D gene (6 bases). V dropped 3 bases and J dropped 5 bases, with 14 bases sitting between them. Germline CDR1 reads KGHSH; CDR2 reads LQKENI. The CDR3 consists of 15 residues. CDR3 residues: CASSPEQGYDQPQHF. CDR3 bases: TGTGCCAGCTCACCGGAACAGGGATACGATCAGCCCCAGCATTTT.

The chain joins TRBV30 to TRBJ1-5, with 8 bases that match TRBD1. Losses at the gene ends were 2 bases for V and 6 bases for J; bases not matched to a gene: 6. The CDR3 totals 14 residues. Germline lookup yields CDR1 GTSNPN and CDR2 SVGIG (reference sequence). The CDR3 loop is CAWSTDRGGQPQHF. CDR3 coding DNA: TGTGCCTGGAGTACCGACAGGGGAGGTCAGCCCCAGCATTTT.